Following are 17 T cell receptor beta chains from one sample sequenced in a study of blood T cells in healthy people across ages. Alongside a J-beta primer mix, a sample-barcoded 5' primer served in a second PCR lasting about 7 to 11 cycles. Using its own MiXCR run on the 5' RACE reads, TCRdb lists one record per CDR3 protein. Altogether approximately 810,000 distinct CDR3 sequences are present, under 40% being singletons, with the ten largest covering 10% to 15%. Sequencing input: blood. The receptors stem from a young man in good health.

As for this clonotype: With a much larger clone just one base away, this may be a read error. The chain is built from TRBV12-3 or TRBV12-4 and TRBJ1-5; D is possibly TRBD1 (5 bases). This CDR3 contains 13 residues. CDR3 amino acids: CAGRHRNNQPQHF. As DNA, the CDR3 is TGTGCCGGCAGGCACAGGAACAATCAGCCCCAGCATTTT.

The J gene is TRBJ2-3, the V gene TRBV10-3; 7 bases agree with TRBD2. Germline loops: CDR1 ENHRY, CDR2 SYGVKD. With 10 bases clipped from V and 0 bases from J, the junction kept 19 bases outside the gene matches. The CDR3 totals 18 residues. CDR3 coding DNA: TGTGCCACCGCGAACTACGCAGCGGGACCCACGAGCACAGATACGCAGTATTTT. Translating gives CATANYAAGPTSTDTQYF.

The chain carries TRBV20-1 and TRBJ2-1; TRBD1 agrees at 8 bases. V trimming: 0 bases; J trimming: 0 bases; junction bases outside the gene matches: 4. This CDR3 contains 16 residues. Germline loops: CDR1 DFQATT, CDR2 SNEGSKA (reference sequence). The CDR3 sequence: CSARDGQGVSYNEQFF. CDR3 coding DNA: TGCAGTGCTAGAGATGGACAGGGTGTCTCCTACAATGAGCAGTTCTTC.

This clonotype was seen ten or more times. The chain carries TRBV6-5 and TRBJ2-6, with D uncertain. Germline loops: CDR1 MNHEY, CDR2 SVGAGI. This CDR3 is 13 amino acids long. V was cut by 8 bases and J by 1 base, with 6 bases left in between. Here the CDR3 DNA reads TGTGCCAGCTGGGATTCTGGGGCCAACGTCCTGACTTTC. This sequence encodes CASWDSGANVLTF.

This clonotype appeared many times. This chain connects TRBV7-2 to TRBJ2-3; unclear D gene. The ends were cut back, 1 base at V and 1 base at J, with 3 bases in the middle. The CDR3 runs 13 residues. Germline CDR1 is SGHTA and CDR2 is FQGNSA. The CDR3 spells CASSLVRTDTQYF. DNA for the CDR3: TGTGCCAGCAGCTTAGTACGCACAGATACGCAGTATTTT.

This clonotype was seen a few times. V and J are TRBV27 and TRBJ1-4, with D uncertain. The ends were cut back, 3 bases at V and 11 bases at J, with 19 bases in the middle. The germline V gene has CDR1 MNHEY and CDR2 SMNVEV (reference sequence). The CDR3 sequence is 15 residues long. The CDR3 nucleotides are TGTGCCAGCAGTTTGTACGCAGGCGGTTCTTGGAAACTGTTTTTT. It encodes CASSLYAGGSWKLFF.

This clonotype was detected only a few times. The CDR3 reads CSARGQGYDYGYTF. The DNA of the CDR3 is TGCAGTGCTAGAGGACAGGGCTATGACTATGGCTACACCTTC. The J gene is TRBJ1-2, the V gene TRBV20-1, with TRBD1 matching 7 bases. The CDR3 covers 14 residues. Germline V gene lookup returns CDR1 DFQATT and CDR2 SNEGSKA (reference sequence). V lost 1 base and J lost 3; bases outside the gene matches: 5.

The V gene is TRBV4-3, the J gene TRBJ2-1, with 8 bases that match TRBD1. The CDR3 runs to 18 residues. The J segment lost 9 bases and the V segment lost 0 bases, leaving 16 bases of the junction unmatched. Germline V gene sequence: CDR1 LGHNA, CDR2 YSLEER. CDR3 sequence: CASSQDPARDRRSSEQFF. The CDR3 nucleotides read TGCGCCAGCAGCCAAGACCCAGCCCGGGACAGGAGGAGTAGTGAGCAGTTCTTC.

V gene TRBV29-1 combines with J gene TRBJ2-1; D is unclear. The end of the DNA fits TRBJ2-7 better, so the J call may be wrong. The CDR3 is made up of 11 amino acids. Germline assignment: CDR1 SQVTM and CDR2 ANQGSEA. In DNA form, the CDR3 reads TGCAGCGTTTTGACGGGCGACGAGCAGTACTTC. Protein: CSVLTGDEQYF.

V gene TRBV6-2 or TRBV6-3 combines with J gene TRBJ2-7; D gene unclear. CDR3 length equals 14 residues. V lost 7 bases, J lost 3 bases, and 16 bases lay in between. Germline loops: CDR1 MNHEY, CDR2 SVGEGT. CDR3 in amino acids: CASTHSPFHYEQYF. CDR3 coding DNA: TGTGCCAGCACACACAGCCCCTTCCACTACGAGCAGTACTTC.

V and J are TRBV6-5 and TRBJ1-1; D may be TRBD1 (5 bases). The ends were cut back, 2 bases at V and 6 bases at J, with 19 bases in the middle. The CDR3 is 16 amino acids. Germline V CDR1 and CDR2: MNHEY, SVGAGI. The CDR3 nucleotides read TGTGCCAGCAGTTACCAGGGTGGGGACGAAGGGGCTGAAGCTTTCTTT. It is translated as CASSYQGGDEGAEAFF.

Only a few counts were recorded for this clonotype. This chain uses TRBV3-1 with TRBJ2-4; 9 bases map to TRBD1. Germline CDR1 and CDR2: LGHDT and YNNKEL (reference sequence). V lost 3 bases to trimming and J lost 13 bases; unmatched junction nucleotides: 10. The CDR3 is 14 residues long. CDR3 residues: CASSHRDRDMEQYF. CDR3 bases: TGTGCCAGCAGCCACCGGGACAGGGATATGGAGCAGTACTTC.

Ten or more counts support this clonotype. V usage is TRBV12-3 or TRBV12-4 and J usage is TRBJ2-5; D gene ambiguous. V was shortened by 2 bases and J by 4 bases, with 8 bases between the two germline ends. There are 13 residues in the CDR3. CDR3 region: CASSLRWGETQYF. The DNA for the CDR3 is TGTGCCAGCAGTTTAAGGTGGGGAGAGACCCAGTACTTC.

The sample holds a few counts of this clonotype. This chain links TRBV20-1 with TRBJ1-1; D ambiguous. The V and J ends lost 4 bases and 1 base respectively, with 10 bases between them. The CDR3 is made up of 13 amino acids. Germline V CDR1 and CDR2: DFQATT, SNEGSKA (reference sequence). The CDR3 nucleotides read TGCAGTGCTAACCATCACACGAACACTGAAGCTTTCTTT. This gives the protein CSANHHTNTEAFF.

This clonotype was picked up many times. The chain couples TRBV12-3 or TRBV12-4 to TRBJ1-5, with D unclear. Trimming pared 1 base from V and 7 bases from J, leaving 8 bases between. This CDR3 spans 13 amino acids. The CDR3: CASSLDRNQPQHF. The CDR3 coding sequence is TGTGCCAGCAGTTTAGACAGAAACCAGCCCCAGCATTTT.

Of note for this clonotype: With a far larger clone one base away, a read error is the likely cause. J is TRBJ2-1 and V is TRBV20-1, with D unclear. Looked up from germline, CDR1 is DFQATT and CDR2 is SNEGSKA (reference sequence). This CDR3 has 9 residues. The CDR3 is CSASNKQFF. Written as DNA, the CDR3 is TGCAGTGCTAGCAATAAGCAGTTCTTC.

The rearrangement links TRBV7-3 to TRBJ1-2; TRBD1 is a possible D gene (5 bases). This CDR3 comprises 16 residues. Between the trimmed V and J ends, which lost 4 bases and 1 base, there was a span of 16 bases. From germline, CDR1 is SGHTA and CDR2 FQGTGA. The DNA of the CDR3 is TGTGCCAGCAGCTCGGCACCGGGACGAAATAACTATGGCTACACCTTC. Protein sequence: CASSSAPGRNNYGYTF. Full variable domain (outside the CDR3, taken from reference TRBV7-3 and TRBJ1-2): GAGVSQTPSNKVTEKGKYVELRCDPISGHTALYWYRQSLGQGPEFLIYFQGTGAADDSGLPNDRFFAVRPEGSVSTLKIQRTERGDSAVYLCASSSAPGRNNYGYTFGSGTRLTVV.